This T cell receptor (beta chain) comes out of a study of T cell clonality in common variable immunodeficiency (dated by TCRdb to the mid-2010s). Here is what the overall study found, with its caveats: According to the authors, figuring out what caused the increased clonality in CVID would require sequencing the repertoires of T cell subpopulations. Fewer deletions and N-nucleotide insertions were reportedly observed in CVID TCRbeta sequences, and highly modified clones with 13 or more V deletions were reportedly absent from CVID TCRbeta sequences. Fewer TCRbeta clones were shared among CVID subjects than among healthy controls (p < 0.0001). Correlations of repertoire features with clinical complications were constrained by heterogeneity among patients within the CVID cohort. Increased TCRbeta clonality was found in CVID subjects compared with healthy controls (t-test p = 0.018), with the increase being most characteristic of about a third of subjects. Although equal DNA input was used, an average of approximately 82,000 unique sequences per sample was obtained for controls, compared with around 30,000 for CVID samples.

From the cysteine through the phenylalanine, the CDR3 covers 15 amino acids. Shown are 36 bases from within the CDR3, in frame from base 1. Trimming removed 10 bases from V and 0 bases from J, leaving 16 bases between the germline ends. The germline V gene supplies CDR1 SNHLY and CDR2 FYNNEI. This clone was seen more than once but under ten times. This receptor's antigen is unknown. The CDR3 end lies 3 residues beyond the end of the read and is filled in from the germline J gene. For sequencing, equivalent amounts of genomic DNA were input from CVID and control samples. For every sample, a 60 bp segment covering the rearranged TCRbeta CDR3 region was amplified and then sequenced. The immunoSEQ assay, a bias-corrected multiplex PCR combined with high-throughput sequencing, was used for TCRbeta amplification. Concerning the study's data processing: Every unique nucleotide sequence counted as a clone and was annotated with V, D and J genes, copy number and frequency. Sequences were labeled productive if in frame, and non-productive if out of frame or containing stop codons. As previously described, Shannon's entropy was used to calculate clonality. Mean CDR3 Kyte-Doolittle hydropathy was derived from the predicted amino acid sequences of productive clones. The R hclust function was used to hierarchically cluster scaled V gene usage with Manhattan distance and complete linkage. Clone sharing by CDR3 amino acid sequence was assessed by resampling 12 repertoires per group over 100 rounds. The repertoires were searched for approximately 72 published EBV-specific TCRbeta sequences and 245 published CMV-specific TCRbeta sequences. Two CVID samples yielding fewer than 10,000 sequences were excluded from analysis, leaving approximately 46 CVID repertoires. The table was pulled from immuneACCESS by TCRdb, which kept in-frame rearrangements only. Such tables lose some clones; where checked, under half of the loss comes from unresolved V genes, and the rest has no known cause. The V and J calls and clone size were taken over from that table, and D and trimming were inferred from the DNA. In this sample the table shows about 39,000 clones, and no singletons are among them. Approximately 2.8% of the sample is held by the ten biggest clonotypes.

Predominantly Caucasian heritage was noted among both the CVID patients and the healthy controls. Heparinized peripheral whole blood samples of about 4.5 to 8.5 ml were obtained from each donor. Genomic DNA from adults with common variable immune deficiency (CVID) and from healthy adult controls was the source for sequencing TCRbeta CDR3 repertoires. The control group was made up of approximately 22 healthy adult volunteers (roughly ten male and some twelve female) whose ages ranged from roughly 20 to 75 years, with a mean age of approximately 34. Diluted blood was subjected to density centrifugation over Hypaque 1077 or Ficoll-Paque for isolation of peripheral blood mononuclear cells. Genomic DNA was obtained from unsorted mononuclear cells through either Qiagen column purification or a centrifugation-based method.

The sample was peripheral blood mononuclear cells. The sequence links TRBV2 to TRBJ2-1; the D region possibly corresponds to TRBD1 (6 bases align). The clonotype comes from a person aged 18 to 69 in good health. The CDR3 sequence is CANFSGVNSYNEQFF. Partial CDR3 DNA: TGTGCCAACTTTTCAGGGGTTAACTCCTACAATGAG.